These 13 T cell receptor beta chains originate from one sample sequenced in a study of T cell repertoires in cytomegalovirus infection. TCRdb redid the calling of the reads with MiXCR, one entry per CDR3 protein. The data contain around 740,000 distinct CDR3 sequences, under 40% of them singletons. The sequenced material came from PBMCs. These receptors originate from a human donor in good health (CMV status not recorded). Some clones in this sample may be carry-over from other donors' samples.

This clonotype was counted only a few times. CDR3 protein: CSAVDRVDNEQFF. The CDR3 region has the DNA TGCAGCGCCGTCGACAGGGTAGACAATGAGCAGTTCTTC. The chain uses TRBV29-1 and TRBJ2-1; 7 bases match TRBD1. The CDR3 runs 13 residues. Trimming took 7 bases from V and 5 from J; bases not matched to a gene: 8. The germline gives CDR1 SQVTM, CDR2 ANQGSEA.

There are a few counts of this clonotype. The chain is built from TRBV20-1 and TRBJ2-1; D is unresolved. The germline V gene encodes CDR1 DFQATT and CDR2 SNEGSKA (reference sequence). This CDR3 spans 15 amino acids. V shed 0 bases and J shed 3 bases, with 12 bases lying between them. CDR3: CSAREDGADYNEQFF. As DNA, the CDR3 is TGCAGTGCTAGAGAAGACGGAGCCGACTACAATGAGCAGTTCTTC.

V usage is TRBV3-1 and J usage is TRBJ2-7, with 9 bases lining up with TRBD2. CDR1 and CDR2 (germline): LGHDT, YNNKEL (reference sequence). Germline trimming cut 1 base from V and 5 bases from J; bases unmatched to any gene: 15. This CDR3 comprises 18 residues. The CDR3 loop is CASSQGDANAGGIHEQYF. CDR3 sequence (DNA): TGTGCCAGCAGCCAAGGGGATGCAAATGCGGGAGGGATCCACGAGCAGTACTTC.

The chain links TRBV29-1 to TRBJ2-1; perhaps TRBD1 as D (6 bases). There are 13 residues in the CDR3. Trimming left V 2 bases short and J 8 bases short, with 13 bases between. Germline V gene lookup returns CDR1 SQVTM and CDR2 ANQGSEA. CDR3 coding DNA: TGCAGCGTTGAATTTGACAGGACACATGAGCAGTTCTTC. Its translation is CSVEFDRTHEQFF.

The chain carries TRBV6-1 and TRBJ2-2; D is uncertain. The CDR3 sequence is 12 residues long. Germline values: CDR1 MNHNS, CDR2 SASEGT. Trimming shortened V by 8 bases and J by 6 bases, and 10 bases separated the two germline ends. CDR3 coding DNA: TGTGCCAGCGGTAAAGTTCCCGGGGAGCTGTTTTTT. It yields the protein CASGKVPGELFF.

This clonotype was picked up a small number of times. V is TRBV4-1 and J is TRBJ2-1, with D possibly TRBD1 on 6 matching bases. V shed 1 base and J shed 6 bases, with 7 bases lying between them. The CDR3 has 13 residues. Germline V lookup: CDR1 MGHRA, CDR2 YSYEKL. The CDR3 loop reads CASSQVGANEQFF. For the CDR3, the DNA is TGCGCCAGCAGCCAAGTGGGGGCCAATGAGCAGTTCTTC.

This clonotype was detected only a few times. V usage is TRBV4-1 and J usage is TRBJ2-5; no clear D. CDR1 is MGHRA and CDR2 is YSYEKL in the germline V gene. There are 13 residues in the CDR3. V dropped 1 base and J dropped 3 bases, with 6 bases sitting between them. CDR3 bases: TGCGCCAGCAGCCAAGCCGGTAAAGAGACCCAGTACTTC. Amino acid sequence: CASSQAGKETQYF.

This sequence joins TRBV28 and TRBJ2-3; D not certain. Trimming pared 3 bases from V and 4 bases from J, leaving 17 bases between. CDR1 and CDR2 (germline): MDHEN, SYDVKM. CDR3 size: 16 residues. As DNA, the CDR3 is TGTGCCAGCAGTTTCGGTGTCCAGGCTAGTGCAGATACGCAGTATTTT. It is translated as CASSFGVQASADTQYF.

This clonotype was observed a few times. This chain uses TRBV28 with TRBJ1-2; 7 positions match TRBD1. This CDR3 region has 15 residues. Unmatched junction bases numbered 14, after V lost 7 bases and J lost 6 bases. Germline CDR1 and CDR2: MDHEN and SYDVKM. The CDR3 bases are TGTGCCAGCACCGAACAGGGGATTGGGTTCAATGGCTACACCTTC. As protein: CASTEQGIGFNGYTF.

This chain uses TRBV27 with TRBJ2-2; D might be TRBD1 (6 bases). CDR3 length equals 14 residues. Germline CDR1 is MNHEY and CDR2 is SMNVEV (reference sequence). The V gene lost 3 bases and the J gene lost 8 bases, with 13 bases spanning the gap. The CDR3 loop is CASSLKGVGGELFF. For the CDR3, the DNA is TGTGCCAGCAGTTTGAAGGGGGTTGGGGGGGAGCTGTTTTTT.

J is TRBJ1-1 and V is TRBV11-3; D may be TRBD1 (6 bases). V gave up 5 bases and J gave up 4 bases, with 14 bases separating them. Germline loops: CDR1 SGHNT, CDR2 YENEEA. The CDR3 covers 14 residues. The CDR3 loop is CASSQGGSGTEAFF. In DNA form, the CDR3 reads TGTGCCAGCAGCCAAGGGGGGTCGGGCACTGAAGCTTTCTTT.

This clonotype was seen a few times. V gene TRBV6-5 combines with J gene TRBJ2-7; 12 nucleotides line up with TRBD1. Per germline, CDR1 MNHEY and CDR2 SVGAGI. With 2 bases clipped from V and 3 bases from J, the junction kept 8 bases outside the gene matches. The CDR3 extends over 17 amino acids. CDR3 DNA sequence: TGTGCCAGCAGTTACGGGACAGGGGGCCCCGTTAACTACGAGCAGTACTTC. Residues: CASSYGTGGPVNYEQYF.

The V and J genes are TRBV19 and TRBJ2-2; the match to TRBD1 covers 11 bases. The CDR3 sequence is 19 residues long. Germline-derived CDR1 and CDR2 are LNHDA and SQIVND (reference sequence). After removal of 5 bases from V and 0 bases from J, the junction contained 11 bases not matched to a gene. The chain's CDR3 is CASSLGTGGTFANTGELFF. The CDR3 DNA sequence: TGTGCCAGTAGTTTAGGGACAGGGGGAACGTTCGCGAACACCGGGGAGCTGTTTTTT.